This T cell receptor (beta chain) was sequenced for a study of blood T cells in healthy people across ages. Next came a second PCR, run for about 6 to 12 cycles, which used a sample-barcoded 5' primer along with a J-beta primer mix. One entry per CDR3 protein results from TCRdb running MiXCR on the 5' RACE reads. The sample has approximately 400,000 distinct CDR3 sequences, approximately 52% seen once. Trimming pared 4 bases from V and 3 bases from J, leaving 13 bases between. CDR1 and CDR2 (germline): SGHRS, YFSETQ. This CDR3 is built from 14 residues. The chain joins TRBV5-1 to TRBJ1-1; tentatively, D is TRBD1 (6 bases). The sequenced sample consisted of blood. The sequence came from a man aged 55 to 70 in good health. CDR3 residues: CASSLDGQYTEAFF. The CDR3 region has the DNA TGCGCCAGCAGCCTGGACGGACAGTACACTGAAGCTTTCTTT.